This T cell receptor beta chain was captured by sequencing in a study of technical replicates of blood from a few donors. Sequencing was performed with immunoSEQ multiplex PCR; in TCRdb, only in-frame clones are kept and a portion is missing. Of around 80,000 clones in the sample, around 93% were seen once. This CDR3 region has 15 residues. V shed 0 bases, J shed 7 bases, and the junction held 6 bases outside the gene matches. CDR1 and CDR2 from the germline V gene are SGHRS and YFSETQ. The gene calls are TRBV5-1 and TRBJ2-1; 8 bases map to TRBD2. Sequencing was done on a sample of T cells isolated from PBMCs. The receptor was derived from a human donor in good health. CDR3 loop: CASSLEKRGKNEQFF. The CDR3 nucleotides are TGCGCCAGCAGCTTGGAAAAGCGGGGGAAGAATGAGCAGTTCTTC. Based on the CDR3 plus reference TRBV5-1 and TRBJ2-1, the full variable domain is KAGVTQTPRYLIKTRGQQVTLSCSPISGHRSVSWYQQTPGQGLQFLFEYFSETQRNKGNFPGRFSGRQFSNSRSEMNVSTLELGDSALYLCASSLEKRGKNEQFFGPGTRLTVL.